This T cell receptor (beta chain) was obtained from a study of T-cell reconstitution after alpha-beta-depleted transplantation in children (dated by TCRdb to 2016 to 2017). Looking at the study overall: The study quantitatively tracked T-cell immune reconstitution after TCRalphabeta/CD19-depleted allogeneic hematopoietic cell transplantation in children using TCR repertoire profiling.

This clonotype showed up just a few times. Its antigen remains unidentified. Per-nucleotide qualities are absent, and no much larger clonotype sits a single base away. The germline V gene encodes CDR1 MNHEY and CDR2 SVGAGI. Cut back by 0 bases and 2 bases, the V and J ends lie 7 bases apart. The cysteine opens and the phenylalanine closes a CDR3 of 14 amino acids. Of the read, only the CDR3 DNA is kept; its 42 bases are in frame from base 1. This specimen's treatment or condition label, interpreted: allogeneic hematopoietic cell transplantation with graft depleted of TCRalphabeta T cells and CD19 B cells. TCRalphabeta/CD19-depleted allogeneic hematopoietic cell grafts were given to the transplant recipients, all of whom were children. The library came from PCR. The sequencing machine was an Illumina HiSeq 2500. Molecular barcoding was employed in the preparation of TCR libraries, with unique molecular identifiers being used to normalize TCRbeta repertoire quantification. TCRdb passed the public sequencing reads through fastp at Q25 and MiXCR, retaining productive beta sequences. Every CDR3 protein is listed once, alongside the most common genes and DNA of its rows. The sample table contains under 450,000 distinct CDR3 sequences; only one count was recorded for 16% of them. Together, the top ten hold 25% to 30% of the sample.

General conclusions and limits of the study: In some patients, the high TCRbeta diversity seen at day 60 was put down to recipient T cells and intrathymic progenitors that had survived conditioning. The apparently early recovery of alphabetaT-cell counts about two months after transplant reportedly depended on only several hundred rapidly expanded clones that came from non-depleted graft cells. The frequencies of hyperexpanded clones fell over the following months, and after one year, T-cell counts and TCRbeta diversity were mostly attributed to newly produced T cells.

Source: PBMCs, mostly from graft donor cells, taken 360 days after TCRalphabeta/CD19-depleted stem cell transplant. The receptor was isolated from a boy under three years old who had a stem cell transplant for Wiskott-Aldrich syndrome, so the T cells may come from the graft donor. Recombination joined TRBV6-5 with TRBJ2-5; the D gene remains uncertain. The CDR3 here reads CASSYSDKQETQYF. The nucleotides read TGTGCCAGCAGTTACTCAGACAAACAAGAGACCCAGTACTTC.